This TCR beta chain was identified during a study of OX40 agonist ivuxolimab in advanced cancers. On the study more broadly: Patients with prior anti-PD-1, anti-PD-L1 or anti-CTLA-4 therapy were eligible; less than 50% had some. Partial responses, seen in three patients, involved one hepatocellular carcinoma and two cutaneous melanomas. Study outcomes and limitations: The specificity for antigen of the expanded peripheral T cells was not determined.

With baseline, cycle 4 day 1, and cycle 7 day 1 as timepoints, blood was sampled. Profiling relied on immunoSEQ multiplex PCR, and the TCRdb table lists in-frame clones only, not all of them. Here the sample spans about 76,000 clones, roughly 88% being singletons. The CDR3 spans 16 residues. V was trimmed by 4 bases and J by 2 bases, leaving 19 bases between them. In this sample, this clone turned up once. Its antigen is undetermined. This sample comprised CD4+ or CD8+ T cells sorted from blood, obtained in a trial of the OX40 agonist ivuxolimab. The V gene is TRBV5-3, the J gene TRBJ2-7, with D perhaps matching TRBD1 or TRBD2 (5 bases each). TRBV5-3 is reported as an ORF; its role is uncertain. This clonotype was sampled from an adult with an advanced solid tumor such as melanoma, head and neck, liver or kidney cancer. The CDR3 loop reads CARSGPEEGVTYEQYF. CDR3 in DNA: TGTGCCAGAAGCGGCCCGGAGGAAGGGGTCACCTACGAGCAGTACTTC.